The source of this TCR beta chain is a study of radiotherapy plus CTLA-4 blockade in lung cancer. In this sample, this clone turned up once. Focal radiation was given together with CTLA-4 blockade (ipilimumab) to patients with chemo-refractory metastatic non-small-cell lung cancer. From germline, CDR1 is MNHEY and CDR2 SVGAGI. The CDR3 length is 16 residues. Trimming cost V 0 bases and J 1 base, with 12 bases left between them. Profiled with immunoSEQ multiplex PCR; TCRdb holds only in-frame clones, not every one. The sample records about 60,000 clones, 77% being singletons. This rearrangement joins TRBV6-5 to TRBJ1-1, with D possibly TRBD1 on 5 matching bases. This sample comprised peripheral blood, obtained from a patient treated with radiotherapy plus ipilimumab. This clonotype originated in a human donor with non-small cell lung cancer who had a partial response to radiotherapy plus ipilimumab. Here the CDR3 DNA reads TGTGCCAGCAGTTACTCGGGCAGGGCAACGAACACTGAAGCTTTCTTT. This encodes CASSYSGRATNTEAFF.